The 15 T cell receptor beta chains listed next were all sequenced from one sample in a study of blood T cell repertoires in COVID-19. Measured with immunoSEQ multiplex PCR; TCRdb has only the in-frame clones, and not every one. The sample carries approximately 66,000 clones, 88% recorded once. Sequencing input: peripheral blood. These receptors were taken from a woman aged 45-65 years with active or convalescent COVID-19.

The chain carries TRBV13 and TRBJ2-7; 9 nucleotides match TRBD1. The CDR3 contains 15 residues. J lost 7 bases, V lost 5 bases, and 12 bases had no gene match. Germline V gene lookup returns CDR1 PRHDT and CDR2 FYEKMQ (reference sequence). CDR3 DNA sequence: TGTGCCAGCAGCCTAGAGGGGGGACAGGGCTTGGAGCAGTACTTC. It yields the protein CASSLEGGQGLEQYF.

The chain has TRBV6-5 and TRBJ1-1; D may be TRBD1 (6 bases). The CDR3 is 12 amino acids. Trimming took 6 bases from V and 3 from J, leaving 8 bases between them. Germline loops: CDR1 MNHEY, CDR2 SVGAGI. The CDR3 region is CASRQGDTEAFF. The CDR3 DNA reads as TGTGCCAGCAGACAGGGTGACACTGAAGCTTTCTTT.

The chain joins TRBV2 to TRBJ2-3; weak D call: TRBD2 (5 bases). The CDR3 extends over 17 amino acids. The germline V gene has CDR1 SNHLY and CDR2 FYNNEI. The V and J ends lost 6 bases and 1 base respectively, with 20 bases between them. The CDR3 spells CASRRWSGNPRTDTQYF. CDR3 coding DNA: TGTGCCAGCAGGAGGTGGAGCGGAAACCCCCGCACAGATACGCAGTATTTT. Complete variable domain (other parts from reference TRBV2 and TRBJ2-3): EPEVTQTPSHQVTQMGQEVILRCVPISNHLYFYWYRQILGQKVEFLVSFYNNEISEKSEIFDDQFSVERPDGSNFTLKIRSTKLEDSAMYFCASRRWSGNPRTDTQYFGPGTRLTVL.

With regard to this clone: A junction end diverges from the germline sequence, so it may reflect a read error. J is TRBJ2-1 and V is TRBV7-7, with 14 bases matching TRBD2. The CDR3 length is 15 residues. CDR1 is SSHAT and CDR2 is FNYEAQ in the germline V gene (reference sequence). CDR3 bases: TGTGCTAGCAGCCCGGGACTAGCGGGAGTCAATGAGCAGTTCTTC. This sequence encodes CASSPGLAGVNEQFF.

A single count supports this clone. The genes are TRBV18 and TRBJ2-7, with 7 bases fitting TRBD2. V lost 2 bases to trimming and J lost 2 bases; unmatched junction nucleotides: 6. CDR1 is KGHSH and CDR2 is LQKENI in the germline V gene. This CDR3 comprises 15 residues. As DNA, the CDR3 is TGTGCCAGCTCACCAGAGGCTAGCGGAACCTACGAGCAGTACTTC. Translating it yields CASSPEASGTYEQYF.

The V call is TRBV6-5, the J call TRBJ1-5; TRBD1 might be the D (6 bases). V lost 4 bases and J 1 base, leaving 8 bases between the germline ends. The length of the CDR3 is 14 residues. CDR1 is MNHEY, CDR2 SVGAGI, per germline. The CDR3 DNA reads as TGTGCCAGCAGTTCCACAGGGAGCAATCAGCCCCAGCATTTT. Its protein product is CASSSTGSNQPQHF.

The chain employs TRBV6-1 and TRBJ2-3; D possibly corresponds to TRBD1 (6 bases). The CDR3 is made up of 16 amino acids. With 4 bases removed from V and 2 bases from J, the gap between germline ends came to 16 bases. Germline lookup yields CDR1 MNHNS and CDR2 SASEGT. CDR3 DNA sequence: TGTGCCAGCAGTGCCCGATTAGGGGACAACACAGATACGCAGTATTTT. Translation gives CASSARLGDNTDTQYF.

The genes are TRBV20-1 and TRBJ1-5, with TRBD1 matching over 9 bases. CDR1 is DFQATT and CDR2 is SNEGSKA in the germline V gene (reference sequence). The CDR3 runs 14 residues. Germline trimming cut 3 bases from V and 7 bases from J; bases unmatched to any gene: 7. This chain's CDR3 is CSASWDRARQPQHF. The CDR3 DNA sequence: TGCAGTGCTAGTTGGGACAGGGCGAGGCAGCCCCAGCATTTT.

The chain recombines TRBV9 with TRBJ2-2; 11 bases agree with TRBD2. With V trimmed by 3 bases and J by 6 bases, 7 bases remained unmatched. This CDR3 contains 16 residues. Germline CDR1 and CDR2: SGDLS and YYNGEE. Here the CDR3 DNA reads TGTGCCAGCAGCGCAGAACTAGCGGGAGTCCCCGGGGAGCTGTTTTTT. Protein sequence: CASSAELAGVPGELFF.

CDR3 residues: CASSPQEGAGTFSPLHF. CDR3 nucleotide sequence: TGTGCCAGCAGCCCCCAGGAGGGGGCGGGGACCTTTTCACCCCTCCACTTT. J is TRBJ1-6 and V is TRBV7-6, with 7 nucleotides matching TRBD1. V dropped 5 bases and J dropped 9; count of bases not matched to a gene: 16. CDR1 and CDR2 from the germline V gene are SGHVS and FNYEAQ. The CDR3 is 17 amino acids.

This chain connects TRBV6-5 to TRBJ1-5; D not certain. Germline-derived CDR1 and CDR2 are MNHEY and SVGAGI. V gave up 6 bases and J gave up 0 bases, with 3 bases separating them. The CDR3 is made up of 12 amino acids. The CDR3 nucleotides are TGTGCCAGCAGCCGTAGCAATCAGCCCCAGCATTTT. Its translation: CASSRSNQPQHF.

This clone was seen repeatedly, ten times or more. J is TRBJ2-2 and V is TRBV27, with TRBD2 matching 7 bases. V lost 5 bases to trimming and J lost 5 bases; unmatched junction nucleotides: 8. CDR1 and CDR2 from the germline V gene are MNHEY and SMNVEV (reference sequence). CDR3 length: 15 residues. The CDR3 spells CASSTVLGGTGELFF. For the CDR3, the DNA is TGTGCCAGCAGTACGGTTCTGGGAGGGACCGGGGAGCTGTTTTTT.

The chain is built from TRBV30 and TRBJ1-6; the match to TRBD1 covers 7 bases. CDR3 size: 16 residues. Per germline, CDR1 GTSNPN and CDR2 SVGIG (reference sequence). V gave up 4 bases and J gave up 0 bases; unmatched junction bases: 6. The DNA for the CDR3 is TGTGCCTGGAAGGGGGACAGCAGCTCCTATAATTCACCCCTCCACTTT. Residues: CAWKGDSSSYNSPLHF.

The rearrangement joins TRBV6-5 to TRBJ2-7; 8 positions match TRBD2. Germline-derived CDR1 and CDR2 are MNHEY and SVGAGI. This CDR3 region has 13 residues. The V segment lost 5 bases and the J segment 4 bases; nucleotides outside the gene matches: 4. In nucleotides, the CDR3 is TGTGCCAGCAGTAGAGCTAGCGGGTACGAGCAGTACTTC. Protein: CASSRASGYEQYF.

This rearrangement joins TRBV3-1 (or the pseudogene TRBV3-2) to TRBJ2-2, with 9 bases lining up with TRBD2. The junction had 6 bases not matched to a gene; V was cut back by 0 bases and J by 7 bases. CDR3 size: 16 residues. The V gene's germline CDR1 is LGHDT and CDR2 YNNKEL (reference sequence). This CDR3 is CASSQDLGLADGELFF. The CDR3 bases are TGTGCCAGCAGCCAAGATTTGGGACTAGCAGACGGGGAGCTGTTTTTT.